This TCR beta chain appears in the sequencing data of a study of PD-1 blockade in mismatch repair-deficient tumors. Study details: Patients had over ten mismatch repair-deficient cancer types and were previously treated and progressing.

Worth noting for this clone: The antigen is unknown.

TCRdb keeps only in-frame clones here, not all; method: immunoSEQ multiplex PCR. The table includes some 84,000 clones, approximately 84% detected once. All patients were mismatch repair deficient, assessed by either PCR or immunohistochemistry. The TCR-sequenced patients were a few responders to pembrolizumab. Findings and limits, study-wide: Tumor-resident clones, often undetectable pretreatment in blood, expanded then contracted after pembrolizumab.

V gave up 5 bases and J gave up 4 bases, with 26 bases separating them. Per germline, CDR1 MNHEY and CDR2 SMNVEV (reference sequence). CDR3 length: 19 amino acids. The input for sequencing was peripheral blood, taken 12 weeks after starting pembrolizumab. This receptor was identified in an adult with mismatch repair-deficient cancer. This chain uses TRBV27 with TRBJ2-2; tentatively, D is TRBD1 (7 bases). CDR3 region: CASSGTVTGFSLSTGELFF. The CDR3 bases are TGTGCCAGCAGTGGGACTGTGACAGGGTTTAGTTTAAGCACCGGGGAGCTGTTTTTT.